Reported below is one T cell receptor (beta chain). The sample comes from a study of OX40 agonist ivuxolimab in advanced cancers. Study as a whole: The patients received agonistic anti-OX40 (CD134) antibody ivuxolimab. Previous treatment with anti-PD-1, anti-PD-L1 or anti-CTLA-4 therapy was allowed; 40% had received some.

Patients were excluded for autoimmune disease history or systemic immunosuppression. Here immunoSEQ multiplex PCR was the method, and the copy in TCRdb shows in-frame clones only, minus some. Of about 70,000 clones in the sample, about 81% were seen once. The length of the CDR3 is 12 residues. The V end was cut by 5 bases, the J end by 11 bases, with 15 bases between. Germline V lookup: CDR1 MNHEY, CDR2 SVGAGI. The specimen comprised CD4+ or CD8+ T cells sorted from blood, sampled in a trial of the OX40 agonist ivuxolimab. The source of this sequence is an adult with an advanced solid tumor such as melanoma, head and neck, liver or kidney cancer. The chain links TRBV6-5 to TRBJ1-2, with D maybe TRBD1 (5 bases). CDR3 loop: CASSMGVGKYTF. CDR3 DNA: TGTGCCAGCAGTATGGGGGTCGGAAAATACACCTTC.